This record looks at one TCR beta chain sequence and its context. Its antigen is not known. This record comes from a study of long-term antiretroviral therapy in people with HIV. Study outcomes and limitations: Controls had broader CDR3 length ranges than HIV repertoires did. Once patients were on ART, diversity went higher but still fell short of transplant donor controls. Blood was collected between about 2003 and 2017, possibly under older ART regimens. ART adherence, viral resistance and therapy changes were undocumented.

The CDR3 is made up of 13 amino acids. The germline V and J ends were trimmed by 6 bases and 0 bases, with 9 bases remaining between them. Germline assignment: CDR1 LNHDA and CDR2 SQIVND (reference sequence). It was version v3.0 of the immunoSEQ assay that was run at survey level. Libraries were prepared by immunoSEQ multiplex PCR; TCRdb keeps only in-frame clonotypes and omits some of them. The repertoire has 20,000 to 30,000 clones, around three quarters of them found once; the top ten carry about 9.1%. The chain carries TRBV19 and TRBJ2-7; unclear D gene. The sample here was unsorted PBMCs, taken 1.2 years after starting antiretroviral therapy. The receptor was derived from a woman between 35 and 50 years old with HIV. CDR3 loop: CASRGLSSYEQYF. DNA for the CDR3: TGTGCCAGTAGGGGCCTCAGCTCCTACGAGCAGTACTTC.